This T cell receptor beta chain is drawn from a study of blood T cell repertoires in COVID-19. Looking at the study overall: The United States, Italy and Spain were the sources of the acute and convalescent COVID-19 samples.

CDR1 and CDR2 from the germline V gene are KGHDR and SFDVKD. The CDR3 is 14 amino acids. V dropped 3 bases and J dropped 4 bases, with 10 bases sitting between them. Cohort assignment relied on participant-reported clinical history. Among Cohort 3 donors, those recovered had two negative PCRs, clearance, or symptom resolution. Source study methods: Scientists estimated how many nucleated cells there were by amplifying reference gene primers. The assay was immunoSEQ multiplex PCR, and TCRdb's table has in-frame clones only and misses some. V and J calls and clone size follow that table, whereas D and trimming were derived from the DNA. Here the sample spans under 350,000 clones, approximately 84% being singletons.

What was sequenced was PBMCs or T cells enriched from blood (not recorded which). The J gene is TRBJ2-3, the V gene TRBV24-1; no clear D gene. This clonotype originated in a man aged 30-40 years who had recovered from COVID-19. Here the CDR3 reads CATSDQLRPDTQYF. The CDR3 region has the DNA TGTGCCACCAGTGATCAACTGCGGCCAGATACGCAGTATTTT.